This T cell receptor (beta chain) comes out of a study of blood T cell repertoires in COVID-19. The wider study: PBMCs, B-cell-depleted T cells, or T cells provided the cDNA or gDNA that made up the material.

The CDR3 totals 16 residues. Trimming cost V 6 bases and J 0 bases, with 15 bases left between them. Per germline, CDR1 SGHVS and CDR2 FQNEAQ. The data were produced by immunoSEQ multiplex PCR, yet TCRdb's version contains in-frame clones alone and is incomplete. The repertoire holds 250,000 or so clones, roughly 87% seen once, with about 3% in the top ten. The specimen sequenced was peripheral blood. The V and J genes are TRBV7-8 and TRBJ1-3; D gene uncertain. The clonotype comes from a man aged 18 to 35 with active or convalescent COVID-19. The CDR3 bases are TGTGCCAGCAGAGGAGCGGACGGCAACTCTGGAAACACCATATATTTT. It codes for CASRGADGNSGNTIYF.